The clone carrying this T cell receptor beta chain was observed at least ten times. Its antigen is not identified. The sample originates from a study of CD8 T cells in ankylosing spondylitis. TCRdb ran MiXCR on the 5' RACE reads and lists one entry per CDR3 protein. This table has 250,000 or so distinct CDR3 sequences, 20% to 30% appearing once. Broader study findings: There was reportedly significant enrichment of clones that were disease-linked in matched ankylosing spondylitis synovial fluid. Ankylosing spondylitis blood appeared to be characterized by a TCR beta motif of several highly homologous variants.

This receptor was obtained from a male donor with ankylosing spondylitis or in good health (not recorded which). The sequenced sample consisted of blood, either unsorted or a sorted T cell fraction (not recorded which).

This chain's CDR3 is CASSPGTSEETQYF. The CDR3 nucleotides are TGTGCCAGCAGTCCCGGGACTAGCGAAGAGACCCAGTACTTC. This sequence joins TRBV12-3 or TRBV12-4 and TRBJ2-5; 10 nucleotides align to TRBD2. Trimming took 5 bases from V and 3 from J; bases not matched to a gene: 3. The CDR3 consists of 14 residues.